This T cell receptor (beta chain) was documented in a study of identifying expanded T cells in peripheral blood. Study-level results: Across healthy donors, higher total template counts meant significantly greater roughly 2-week count variance. Technical replicates showed roughly 1.2 changed clones; two weeks approximately 16; four weeks 19.

In regard to this clone: Its antigen remains unidentified.

Libraries were prepared by immunoSEQ multiplex PCR; TCRdb keeps only in-frame clonotypes and omits some of them. The table shows roughly 84,000 clones, with 80% to 90% occurring only once. This CDR3 is built from 16 residues. Losses at the gene ends were 2 bases for V and 4 bases for J; bases not matched to a gene: 7. Germline CDR1 and CDR2: SGHDT and YYEEEE. Healthy donors had no documented immune events, such as infections, while sampled. The sequencing input was blood. The sequence was obtained from a person aged 18 to 70 in good health. The chain employs TRBV5-6 and TRBJ2-1, with TRBD2 identical over 9 bases. The CDR3: CASSLDGTSPYNEQFF. The CDR3 region has the DNA TGTGCCAGCAGCTTAGACGGGACTAGCCCTTACAATGAGCAGTTCTTC.